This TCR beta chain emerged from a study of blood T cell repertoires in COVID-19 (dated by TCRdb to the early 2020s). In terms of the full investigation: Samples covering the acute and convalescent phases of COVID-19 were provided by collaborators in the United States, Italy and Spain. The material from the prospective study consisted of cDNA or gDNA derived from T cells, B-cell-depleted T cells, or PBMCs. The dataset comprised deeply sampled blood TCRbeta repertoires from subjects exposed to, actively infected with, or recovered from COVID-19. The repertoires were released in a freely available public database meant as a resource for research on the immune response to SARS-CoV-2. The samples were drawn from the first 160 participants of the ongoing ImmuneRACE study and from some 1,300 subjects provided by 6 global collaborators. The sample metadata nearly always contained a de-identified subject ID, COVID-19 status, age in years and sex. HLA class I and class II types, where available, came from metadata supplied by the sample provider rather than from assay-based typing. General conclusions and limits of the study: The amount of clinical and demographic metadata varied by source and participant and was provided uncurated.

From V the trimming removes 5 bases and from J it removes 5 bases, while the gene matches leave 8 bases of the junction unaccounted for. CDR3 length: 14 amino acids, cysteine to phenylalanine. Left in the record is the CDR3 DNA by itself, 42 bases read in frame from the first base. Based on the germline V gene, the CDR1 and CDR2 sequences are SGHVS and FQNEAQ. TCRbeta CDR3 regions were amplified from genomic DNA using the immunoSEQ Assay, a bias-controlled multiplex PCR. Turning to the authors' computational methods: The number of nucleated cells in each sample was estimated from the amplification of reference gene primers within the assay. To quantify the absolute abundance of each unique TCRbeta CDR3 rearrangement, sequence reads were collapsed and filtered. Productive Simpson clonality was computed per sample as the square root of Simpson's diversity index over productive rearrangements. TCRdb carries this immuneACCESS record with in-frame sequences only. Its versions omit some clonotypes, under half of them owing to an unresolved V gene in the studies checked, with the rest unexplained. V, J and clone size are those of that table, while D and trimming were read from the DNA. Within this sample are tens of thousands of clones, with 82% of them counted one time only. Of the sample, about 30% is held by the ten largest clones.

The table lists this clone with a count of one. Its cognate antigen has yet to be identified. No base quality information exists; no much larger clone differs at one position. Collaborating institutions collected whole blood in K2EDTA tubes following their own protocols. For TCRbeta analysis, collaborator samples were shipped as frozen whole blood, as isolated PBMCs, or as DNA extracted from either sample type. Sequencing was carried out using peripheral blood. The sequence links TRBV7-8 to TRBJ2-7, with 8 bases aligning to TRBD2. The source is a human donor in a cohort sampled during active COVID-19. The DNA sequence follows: TGTGCCAGCAGCGCAGCCGGGACTAGTGACGAGCAGTACTTC. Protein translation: CASSAAGTSDEQYF.